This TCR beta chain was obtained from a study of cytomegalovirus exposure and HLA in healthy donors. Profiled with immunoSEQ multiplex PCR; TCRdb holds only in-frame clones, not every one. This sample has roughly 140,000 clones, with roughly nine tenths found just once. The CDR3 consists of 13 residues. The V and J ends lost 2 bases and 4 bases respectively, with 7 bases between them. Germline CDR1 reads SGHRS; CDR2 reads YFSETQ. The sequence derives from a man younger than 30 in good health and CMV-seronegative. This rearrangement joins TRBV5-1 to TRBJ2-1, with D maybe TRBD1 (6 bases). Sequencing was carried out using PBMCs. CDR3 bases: TGCGCCAGCAGCTTCGGACAGTACAATGAGCAGTTCTTC. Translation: CASSFGQYNEQFF.